The source of this T cell receptor (beta chain) is a study of T cells expressing NK-cell markers (TCRdb year 2020). About the investigation overall: About 8 donors provided sorted CD3+CD56+NKG2C+, CD3+CD56+NKG2C- and CD3+CD56-NKG2C+ T-cell subsets, whose TCR beta-chain repertoires were profiled. Seven of the eight sequenced donors were HCMV-seropositive and one was HCMV-seronegative. The study sequenced eight donors, all healthy volunteers chosen at random: three men and five women. Illumina HiSeq 2000/2500, MiSeq or NextSeq was used to sequence libraries as 2 x 150 bp reads.

For sequencing, an Illumina HiSeq 2000 was employed. The TCR beta cDNA libraries were made using 5'RACE template switching, a step that added both a universal primer site and unique molecular identifiers. cDNA synthesis was primed from the TCR beta constant segment, followed by two successive PCR amplification steps. Concerning the study's data processing: MIGEC was used to demultiplex reads and group the reads by UMI, and MiTCR was used to assemble and quantify clonotypes. To exclude erroneous sequences, only TCR cDNA sequences supported by at least two reads were retained. The tcR package was used for downstream repertoire analysis, with clonotypes matched between fractions based on CDR3 nucleotide sequence plus V segment. VDJmatch was used to annotate antigen specificity against VDJdb, with one amino acid substitution allowed in CDR3. After the reads were reprocessed by TCRdb, one entry was made per CDR3 protein sequence, with no DNA. These V and J calls derive from TCRdb rather than the authors' analysis. The table for this sample shows about 20,000 distinct CDR3 sequences. In total, the top ten clones hold about 57% of the sample.

Findings and caveats that apply to the study as a whole: Those dominant clonotypes were again the most abundant among CD3+CD56-NKG2C+ cells in a handful of donors, at roughly 25-65%. It remained unclear whether the expanded NKG2C-expressing T cell clones were specific for HCMV antigens. For roughly six donors, the dominant CD3+CD56+NKG2C+ clonotypes were among the top 10 CD8+ clonotypes and accounted for about 1.0-7.0% of CD8+ T cells.

As for this clonotype: Its antigen remains undetermined.

HCMV-specific IgG was detected in serum with a commercial ELISA kit to determine HCMV serostatus. Peripheral blood mononuclear cells were isolated from blood by Ficoll density gradient centrifugation. Inclusive of the bounding cysteine and phenylalanine, the CDR3 is 16 residues long. No DNA is listed. CDR1 and CDR2, looked up from the germline V gene, are SGHTA and FQGNSA. In this chain, TRBV7-2 is recombined with TRBJ2-1; checking the TCRdb D call of TRBD2 is not possible without DNA. The receptor comes from a man between 18 and 69 years old in good health. Sequencing was performed on blood T cells: a sorted CD56 or NKG2C T cell subset, CD4+ or CD8+ T cells, or bulk PBMC T cells (not recorded which). This receptor carries the CDR3 CASSLQGLAGVNEQFF.